One sample yielded the 6 T cell receptor beta chains listed below, sequenced in a study of T cell changes during pregnancy in multiple sclerosis. Using immunoSEQ multiplex PCR, the repertoire was profiled, and TCRdb retains in-frame clones only, with some absent. The sample yields about 50,000 clones, 85% to 95% seen once. The sample was CD8+ T cells from peripheral blood mononuclear cells, taken before pregnancy. These receptors were obtained from a female donor with multiple sclerosis, enrolled in a pregnancy study.

The V call is TRBV7-8, the J call TRBJ2-7, with TRBD1 matching over 8 bases. The germline V gene encodes CDR1 SGHVS and CDR2 FQNEAQ. Losses at the gene ends were 2 bases for V and 6 bases for J; bases not matched to a gene: 9. The CDR3 spans 15 residues. The CDR3 region has the DNA TGTGCCAGCAGCTTATCCGGGACAGGTTACGGCGAGCAGTACTTC. Protein: CASSLSGTGYGEQYF.

The chain couples TRBV7-6 to TRBJ2-7, with 7 bases identical to TRBD1. The junction had 12 bases not matched to a gene; V was cut back by 6 bases and J by 4 bases. From germline, CDR1 is SGHVS and CDR2 FNYEAQ. This CDR3 comprises 15 residues. CDR3 in amino acids: CASRALGTATYEQYF. The DNA for the CDR3 is TGTGCCAGCAGGGCCCTCGGGACAGCCACATACGAGCAGTACTTC.

The V and J genes are TRBV7-6 and TRBJ1-5, with a weak D call TRBD1 (5 bases). CDR1 SGHVS and CDR2 FNYEAQ come from the germline V gene. V lost 4 bases and J 6 bases, leaving 19 bases between the germline ends. CDR3 size: 16 residues. CDR3 loop: CASSSRGGLGGQPQHF. CDR3 nucleotides: TGTGCCAGCAGCTCACGGGGCGGACTGGGAGGTCAGCCCCAGCATTTT.

The V and J genes are TRBV10-1 and TRBJ2-7; possible D gene TRBD1, 6 bases. CDR1 and CDR2 from the germline V gene are WNHNN and SYGVQD (reference sequence). The CDR3 extends over 14 amino acids. Trimming removed 3 bases from V and 0 bases from J, with 9 bases in between. CDR3 amino acids: CASSDTGPSYEQYF. As DNA, the CDR3 is TGCGCCAGCAGTGACACAGGGCCCTCCTACGAGCAGTACTTC.

The chain combines TRBV6-1 with TRBJ1-4, with TRBD1 matching over 7 bases. Germline V lookup: CDR1 MNHNS, CDR2 SASEGT. This CDR3 has 21 residues. Trimming cost V 2 bases and J 0 bases; bases outside gene matches: 18. The CDR3 nucleotides are TGTGCCAGCAGTGAACTGGAGGCCCGGGACAGTAGAATTGCAACTAATGAAAAACTGTTTTTT. It encodes CASSELEARDSRIATNEKLFF.

The chain links TRBV27 to TRBJ2-1; TRBD2 agrees at 9 bases. V lost 4 bases, J lost 10 bases, and 5 bases stayed unmatched. Germline values: CDR1 MNHEY, CDR2 SMNVEV (reference sequence). CDR3 length: 13 amino acids. CDR3 amino acids: CASSWTSVSEQFF. The CDR3 nucleotides are TGTGCCAGCAGTTGGACTAGCGTCTCCGAGCAGTTCTTC.